This TCR beta chain comes out of a study of T cell repertoires in cytomegalovirus infection (dated by TCRdb to 2018 to 2020). Some background on the complete study: The peptide stimulations were aimed at well-studied HLA-B-restricted epitopes as well as recently identified HLA-C-restricted CMV epitopes, whose presentation resists viral immunomodulation. The HLA type of each donor mattered for the analysis, because public TCR beta signatures pointed to carriage of CMV infection along with the matching HLA type. Results the study describes overall, beyond this receptor: The ex vivo response was dominated by HLA-C-restricted CMV-specific TCR beta clonotypes, which also provided the single most frequent clonotype in two of eight donors. Carriers of CMV infection plus the relevant HLA type were discriminated by the cumulative frequency of public TCR beta family members in the study cohort and in an independent 352-donor cohort.

Interpreted using the paper, the treatment or condition label stands for: in vitro stimulation with specific CMV peptide epitopes to enrich CMV-specific T cells. Data came from an Illumina HiSeq 1500. The raw public data were reprocessed by TCRdb itself: fastp quality trimming at Q25, MiXCR clonotype calling, in-frame beta chains only. When rows share a CDR3 protein, they turn into one entry using the most common DNA and genes. This sample is represented by roughly 920,000 distinct CDR3 sequences; around a third of them were singletons. The biggest ten clones account for over 13% of the sample. This clonotype was seen a handful of times. Which antigen it targets is not known. Within one base of it there is no much larger clone, and no base qualities were kept. Sequenced material: cultured CD8+ T cells from PBMCs, taken from culture after CMV antigen stimulation. The receptor comes from a human donor in good health (CMV status not recorded). Some clones in this sample may be carry-over from other donors' samples.

The DNA is as follows: TGTGCCAGCAGTTTAGTCGGGTTCAATCAGCCCCAGCATTTT. It codes for CASSLVGFNQPQHF. This chain joins TRBV27 to TRBJ1-5, with the D gene not clear enough to name. The V and J ends are trimmed by 2 bases and 3 bases, leaving 8 bases between them. For CDR1 and CDR2, the germline V gene (reference sequence) lists MNHEY and SMNVEV. The CDR3 spans 14 residues, from the cysteine through the phenylalanine. Kept here is only the CDR3 DNA, which spans 42 bases and is read in frame from base 1.